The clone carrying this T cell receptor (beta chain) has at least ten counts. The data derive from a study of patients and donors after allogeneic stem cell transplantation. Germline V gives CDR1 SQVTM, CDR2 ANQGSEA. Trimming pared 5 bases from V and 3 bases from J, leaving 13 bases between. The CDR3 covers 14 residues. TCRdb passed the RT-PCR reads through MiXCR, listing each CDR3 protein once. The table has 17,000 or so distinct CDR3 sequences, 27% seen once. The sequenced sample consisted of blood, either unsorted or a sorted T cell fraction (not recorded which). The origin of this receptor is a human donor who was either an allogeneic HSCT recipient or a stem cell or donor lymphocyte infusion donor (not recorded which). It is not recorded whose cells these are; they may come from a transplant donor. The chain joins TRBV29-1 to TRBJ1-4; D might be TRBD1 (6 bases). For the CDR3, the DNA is TGCAGCGTTTATACAGGGTTGGCTAATGAAAAACTGTTTTTT. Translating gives CSVYTGLANEKLFF. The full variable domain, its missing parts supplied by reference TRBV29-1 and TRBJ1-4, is SAVISQKPSRDICQRGTSLTIQCQVDSQVTMMFWYRQQPGQSLTLIATANQGSEATYESGFVIDKFPISRPNLTFSTLTVSNMSPEDSSIYLCSVYTGLANEKLFFGSGTQLSVL.